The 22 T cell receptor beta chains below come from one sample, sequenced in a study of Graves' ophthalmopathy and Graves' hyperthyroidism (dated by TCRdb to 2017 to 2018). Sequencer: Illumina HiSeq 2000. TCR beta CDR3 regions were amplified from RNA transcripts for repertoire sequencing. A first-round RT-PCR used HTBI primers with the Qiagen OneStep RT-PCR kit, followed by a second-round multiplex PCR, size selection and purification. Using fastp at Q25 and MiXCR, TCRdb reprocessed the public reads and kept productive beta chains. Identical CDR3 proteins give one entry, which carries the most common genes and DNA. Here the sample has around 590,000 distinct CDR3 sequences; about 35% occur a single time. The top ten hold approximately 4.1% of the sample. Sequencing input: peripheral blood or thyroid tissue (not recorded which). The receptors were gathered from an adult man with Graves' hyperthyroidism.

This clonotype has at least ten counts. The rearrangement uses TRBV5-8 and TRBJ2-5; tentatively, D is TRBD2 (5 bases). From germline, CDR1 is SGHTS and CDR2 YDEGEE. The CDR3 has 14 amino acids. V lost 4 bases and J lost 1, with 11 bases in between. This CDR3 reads CASSPGLSQETQYF. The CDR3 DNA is TGTGCCAGCAGCCCCGGACTGAGCCAAGAGACCCAGTACTTC.

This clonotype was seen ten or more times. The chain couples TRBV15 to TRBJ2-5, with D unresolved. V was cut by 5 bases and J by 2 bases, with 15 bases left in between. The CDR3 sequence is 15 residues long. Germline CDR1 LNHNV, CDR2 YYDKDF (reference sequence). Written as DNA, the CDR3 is TGTGCCACCAGCCCTATCCTGAGCGATCAAGAGACCCAGTACTTC. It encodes CATSPILSDQETQYF. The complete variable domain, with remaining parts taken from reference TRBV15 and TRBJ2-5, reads DAMVIQNPRYQVTQFGKPVTLSCSQTLNHNVMYWYQQKSSQAPKLLFHYYDKDFNNEADTPDNFQSRRPNTSFCFLDIRSPGLGDTAMYLCATSPILSDQETQYFGPGTRLLVL.

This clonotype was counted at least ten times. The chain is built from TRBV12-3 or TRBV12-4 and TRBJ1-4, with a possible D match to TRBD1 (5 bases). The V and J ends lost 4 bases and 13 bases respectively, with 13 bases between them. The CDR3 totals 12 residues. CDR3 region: CASSYGRGTLFF. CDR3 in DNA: TGTGCCAGCAGTTATGGGAGGGGTACACTGTTTTTT.

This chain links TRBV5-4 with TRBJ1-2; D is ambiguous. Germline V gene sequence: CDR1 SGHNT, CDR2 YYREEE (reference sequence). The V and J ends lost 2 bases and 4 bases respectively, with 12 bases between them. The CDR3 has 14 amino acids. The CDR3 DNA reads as TGTGCCAGCAGCTTCGGGGTGAGCTCCTATGGCTACACCTTC. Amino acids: CASSFGVSSYGYTF. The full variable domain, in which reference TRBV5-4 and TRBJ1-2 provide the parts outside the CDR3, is ETGVTQSPTHLIKTRGQQVTLRCSSQSGHNTVSWYQQALGQGPQFIFQYYREEENGRGNFPPRFSGLQFPNYSSELNVNALELDDSALYLCASSFGVSSYGYTFGSGTRLTVV.

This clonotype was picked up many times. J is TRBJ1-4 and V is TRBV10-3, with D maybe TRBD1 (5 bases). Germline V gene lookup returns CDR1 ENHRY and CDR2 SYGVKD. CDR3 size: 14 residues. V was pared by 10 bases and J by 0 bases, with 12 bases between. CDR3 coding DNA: TGTGCCAGCGGGGCTATCGCAACTAATGAAAAACTGTTTTTT. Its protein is CASGAIATNEKLFF.

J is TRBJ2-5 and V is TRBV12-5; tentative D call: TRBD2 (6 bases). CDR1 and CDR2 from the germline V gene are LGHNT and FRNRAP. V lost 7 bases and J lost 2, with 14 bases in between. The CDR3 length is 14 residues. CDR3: CASDSRGEQETQYF. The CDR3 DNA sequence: TGTGCTAGTGACTCCCGCGGGGAACAAGAGACCCAGTACTTC.

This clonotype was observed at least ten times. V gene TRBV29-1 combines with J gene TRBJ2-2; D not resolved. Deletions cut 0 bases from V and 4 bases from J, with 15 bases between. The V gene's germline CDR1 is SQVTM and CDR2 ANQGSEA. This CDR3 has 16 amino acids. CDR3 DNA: TGCAGCGTTGAAGAGGCGTTTGGGGTACGCACCGGGGAGCTGTTTTTT. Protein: CSVEEAFGVRTGELFF.

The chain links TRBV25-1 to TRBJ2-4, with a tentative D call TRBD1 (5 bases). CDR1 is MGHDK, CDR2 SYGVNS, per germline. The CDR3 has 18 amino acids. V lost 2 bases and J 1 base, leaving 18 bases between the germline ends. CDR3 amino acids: CASSERGDRKRAKNIQYF. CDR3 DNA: TGTGCCAGCAGTGAAAGGGGCGACCGTAAACGGGCCAAAAACATTCAGTACTTC.

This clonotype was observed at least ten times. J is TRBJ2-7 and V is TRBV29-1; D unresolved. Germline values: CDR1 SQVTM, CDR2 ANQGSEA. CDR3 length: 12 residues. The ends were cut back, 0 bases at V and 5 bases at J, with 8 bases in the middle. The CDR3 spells CSVEDLFHEQYF. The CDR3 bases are TGCAGCGTTGAAGATCTTTTCCACGAGCAGTACTTC.

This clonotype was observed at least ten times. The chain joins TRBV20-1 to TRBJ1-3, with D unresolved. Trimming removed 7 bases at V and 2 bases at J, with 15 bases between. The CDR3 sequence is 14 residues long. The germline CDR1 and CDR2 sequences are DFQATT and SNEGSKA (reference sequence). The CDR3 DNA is TGCAGTGTTCTTACGGTTCGTCCTGGAAACACCATATATTTT. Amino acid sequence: CSVLTVRPGNTIYF.

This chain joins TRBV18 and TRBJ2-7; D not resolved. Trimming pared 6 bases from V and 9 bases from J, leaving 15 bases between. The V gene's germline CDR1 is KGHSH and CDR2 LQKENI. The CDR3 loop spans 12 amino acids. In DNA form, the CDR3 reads TGTGCCAGCTCTTCGTATCATGACCGGCAGTACTTC. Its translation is CASSSYHDRQYF.

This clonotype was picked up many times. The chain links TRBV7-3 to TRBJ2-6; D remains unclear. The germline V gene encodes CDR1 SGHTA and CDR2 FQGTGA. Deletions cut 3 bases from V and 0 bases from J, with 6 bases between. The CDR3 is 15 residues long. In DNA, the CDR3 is TGTGCCAGCAGCTTCAGGACCTCTGGGGCCAACGTCCTGACTTTC. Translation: CASSFRTSGANVLTF. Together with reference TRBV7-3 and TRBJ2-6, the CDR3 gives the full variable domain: GAGVSQTPSNKVTEKGKYVELRCDPISGHTALYWYRQSLGQGPEFLIYFQGTGAADDSGLPNDRFFAVRPEGSVSTLKIQRTERGDSAVYLCASSFRTSGANVLTFGAGSRLTVL.

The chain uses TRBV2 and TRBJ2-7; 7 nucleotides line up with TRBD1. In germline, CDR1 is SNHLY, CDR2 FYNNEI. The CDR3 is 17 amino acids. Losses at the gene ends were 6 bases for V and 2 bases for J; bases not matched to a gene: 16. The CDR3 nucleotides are TGTGCCAGCAGACACACCCTCGGGGAGACAGGGACCTACGAGCAGTACTTC. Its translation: CASRHTLGETGTYEQYF.

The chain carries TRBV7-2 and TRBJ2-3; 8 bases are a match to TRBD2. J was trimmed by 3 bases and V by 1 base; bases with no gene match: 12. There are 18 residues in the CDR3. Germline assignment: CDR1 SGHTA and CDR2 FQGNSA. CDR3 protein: CASSLGPLGGGITDTQYF. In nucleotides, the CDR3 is TGTGCCAGCAGCTTAGGCCCTTTGGGCGGGGGGATAACAGATACGCAGTATTTT.

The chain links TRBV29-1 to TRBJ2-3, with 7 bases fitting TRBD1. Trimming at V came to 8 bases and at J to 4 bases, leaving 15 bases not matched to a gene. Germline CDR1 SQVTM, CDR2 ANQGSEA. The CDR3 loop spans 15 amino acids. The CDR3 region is CSLRGGDRGADTQYF. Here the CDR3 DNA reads TGCAGCCTCCGTGGTGGGGACAGAGGGGCAGATACGCAGTATTTT.

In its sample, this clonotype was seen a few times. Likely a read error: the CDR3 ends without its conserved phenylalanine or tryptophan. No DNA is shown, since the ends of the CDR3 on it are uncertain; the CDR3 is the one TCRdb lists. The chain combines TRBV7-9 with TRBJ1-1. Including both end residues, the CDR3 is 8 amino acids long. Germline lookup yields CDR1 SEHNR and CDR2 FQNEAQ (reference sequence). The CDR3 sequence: CASSLGHP.

The CDR3 protein is CASSIRTSTNEKLFF. The CDR3 DNA reads as TGTGCCAGCAGCATACGGACAAGCACTAATGAAAAACTGTTTTTT. J is TRBJ1-4 and V is TRBV13; a weak D match, TRBD1 (5 bases). Germline CDR1 reads PRHDT; CDR2 reads FYEKMQ (reference sequence). The CDR3 length is 15 residues. V lost 5 bases and J 2 bases, leaving 12 bases between the germline ends.

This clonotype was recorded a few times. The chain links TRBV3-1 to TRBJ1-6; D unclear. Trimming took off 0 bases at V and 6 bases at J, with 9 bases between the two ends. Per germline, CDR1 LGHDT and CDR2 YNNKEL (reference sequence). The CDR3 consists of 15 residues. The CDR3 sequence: CASSQDGSVNSPLHF. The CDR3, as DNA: TGTGCCAGCAGCCAAGATGGCAGCGTTAATTCACCCCTCCACTTT. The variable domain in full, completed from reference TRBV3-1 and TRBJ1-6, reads DTAVSQTPKYLVTQMGNDKSIKCEQNLGHDTMYWYKQDSKKFLKIMFSYNNKELIINETVPNRFSPKSPDKAHLNLHINSLELGDSAVYFCASSQDGSVNSPLHFGNGTRLTVT.

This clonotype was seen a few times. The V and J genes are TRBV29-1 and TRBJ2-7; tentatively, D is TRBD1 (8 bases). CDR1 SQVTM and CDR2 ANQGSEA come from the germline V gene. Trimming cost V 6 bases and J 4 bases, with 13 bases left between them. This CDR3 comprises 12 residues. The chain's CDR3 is CSVNRGGYEQYF. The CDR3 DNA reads TGCAGCGTGAACAGGGGGGGGTACGAGCAGTACTTC.

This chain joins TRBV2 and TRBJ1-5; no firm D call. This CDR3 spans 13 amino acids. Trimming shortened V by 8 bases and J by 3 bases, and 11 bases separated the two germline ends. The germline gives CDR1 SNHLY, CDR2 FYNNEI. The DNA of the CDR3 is TGTGCCAGCGCCCCCGGGCCCAATCAGCCCCAGCATTTT. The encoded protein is CASAPGPNQPQHF.

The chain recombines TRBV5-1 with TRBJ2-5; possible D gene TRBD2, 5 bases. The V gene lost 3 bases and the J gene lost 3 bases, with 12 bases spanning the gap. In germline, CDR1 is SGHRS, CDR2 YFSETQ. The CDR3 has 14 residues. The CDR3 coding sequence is TGCGCCAGCAGCTGGAGTGGGAGAGAAGAGACCCAGTACTTC. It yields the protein CASSWSGREETQYF. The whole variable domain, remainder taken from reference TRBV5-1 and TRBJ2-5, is KAGVTQTPRYLIKTRGQQVTLSCSPISGHRSVSWYQQTPGQGLQFLFEYFSETQRNKGNFPGRFSGRQFSNSRSEMNVSTLELGDSALYLCASSWSGREETQYFGPGTRLLVL.

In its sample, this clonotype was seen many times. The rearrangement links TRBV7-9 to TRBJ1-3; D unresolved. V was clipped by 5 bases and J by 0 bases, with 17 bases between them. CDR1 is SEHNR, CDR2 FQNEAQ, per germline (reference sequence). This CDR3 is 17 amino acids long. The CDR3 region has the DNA TGTGCCAGCAGCCCAACCGGCTGGACCGCCTCTGGAAACACCATATATTTT. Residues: CASSPTGWTASGNTIYF.